This entry is about one T cell receptor (beta chain). The data stem from a study of blood T cell repertoires in COVID-19. The junction had 10 bases not matched to a gene; V was cut back by 7 bases and J by 10 bases. CDR1 and CDR2 (germline): MNHEY, SVGAGI. The CDR3 has 13 amino acids. Per the original data handling: By means of reference gene primer amplification, nucleated cell counts were estimated. The method was immunoSEQ multiplex PCR; TCRdb's version includes in-frame clones alone and lacks a portion of them. The V and J calls and clone size come from that table; D and trimming were worked out from the DNA. The sample holds under 200,000 clones; approximately 84% are singletons and the top ten take 5.4%.

This chain uses TRBV6-5 with TRBJ1-1; TRBD1 aligns across 9 bases. The sample was peripheral blood. This receptor was identified in a woman aged 45-65 years with COVID-19, enrolled during active disease. As DNA, the CDR3 is TGTGCCAGCACCGGGACAGGGAGGCTGACAGCTTTCTTT. Its translation is CASTGTGRLTAFF.